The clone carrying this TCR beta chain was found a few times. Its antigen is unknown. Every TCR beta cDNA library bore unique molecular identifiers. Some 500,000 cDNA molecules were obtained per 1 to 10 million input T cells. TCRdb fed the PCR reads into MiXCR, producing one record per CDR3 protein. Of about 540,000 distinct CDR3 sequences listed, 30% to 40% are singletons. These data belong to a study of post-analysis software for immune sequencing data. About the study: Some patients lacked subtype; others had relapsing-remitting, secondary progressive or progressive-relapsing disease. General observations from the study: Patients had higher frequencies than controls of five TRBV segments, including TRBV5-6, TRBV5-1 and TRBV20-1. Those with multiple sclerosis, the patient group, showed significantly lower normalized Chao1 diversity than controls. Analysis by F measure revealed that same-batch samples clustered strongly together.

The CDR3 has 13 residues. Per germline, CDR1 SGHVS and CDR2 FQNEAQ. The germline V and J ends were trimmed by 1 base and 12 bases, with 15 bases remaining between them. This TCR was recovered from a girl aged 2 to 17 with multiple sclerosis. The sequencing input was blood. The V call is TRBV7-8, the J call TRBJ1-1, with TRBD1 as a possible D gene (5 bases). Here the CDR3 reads CASSLGPGTPSFF. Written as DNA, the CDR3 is TGTGCCAGCAGCTTAGGTCCAGGGACCCCCTCTTTCTTT. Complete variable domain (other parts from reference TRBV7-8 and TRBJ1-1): GAGVSQSPRYKVAKRGQDVALRCDPISGHVSLFWYQQALGQGPEFLTYFQNEAQLDKSGLPSDRFFAERPEGSVSTLKIQRTQQEDSAVYLCASSLGPGTPSFFGQGTRLTVV.